This is a list of T cell receptor beta chains from one sample in a study of CD4 T cells in relation to SARS-CoV-2 and coronaviruses. Here immunoSEQ multiplex PCR was the method, and the copy in TCRdb shows in-frame clones only, minus some. The sample lists tens of thousands of clones, approximately 93% occurring once. What was sequenced was naive CD4+ T cells from PBMCs. The source of these receptors is a human donor in good health. The CDR3 runs from the conserved cysteine through the conserved F or W. Size is stated for part of the rows, as once, few or many counts, or as a class when the clone is expanded.

v_call: TRBV7-2; clone_size: once; j_call: TRBJ2-7; cdr3_aa: CASSLQGYEQYF
v_call: TRBV5-1; clone_size: NA; j_call: TRBJ2-2; cdr3_aa: CASSLTEVNTGELFF
v_call: TRBV5-6; clone_size: NA; j_call: TRBJ2-1; cdr3_aa: CASSLGGVPNEQFF
v_call: TRBV15; clone_size: NA; j_call: TRBJ2-7; cdr3_aa: CATSRGLAGNNEQYF
v_call: TRBV7-2; clone_size: NA; j_call: TRBJ2-7; cdr3_aa: CASSLGLAGRAEQYF
v_call: TRBV13; clone_size: NA; j_call: TRBJ1-6; cdr3_aa: CASQGVGNSPLHF
v_call: TRBV9; clone_size: NA; j_call: TRBJ2-3; cdr3_aa: CASSVETGGHTQYF
v_call: TRBV5-4; clone_size: NA; j_call: TRBJ2-7; cdr3_aa: CASSFGTGRVYF
v_call: TRBV6-6; clone_size: NA; j_call: TRBJ2-2; cdr3_aa: CASSYPDGNTGELFF
v_call: TRBV5-8; clone_size: NA; j_call: TRBJ1-5; cdr3_aa: CASRPRGFSNQPQHF
v_call: TRBV5-1; clone_size: NA; j_call: TRBJ1-5; cdr3_aa: CASSTGTPMGQPQHF
v_call: TRBV9; clone_size: NA; j_call: TRBJ1-6; cdr3_aa: CASSVVAQWNSPLHF
v_call: TRBV9; clone_size: NA; j_call: TRBJ2-5; cdr3_aa: CASSVSQEETQYF
v_call: TRBV6-2/TRBV6-3; clone_size: NA; j_call: TRBJ2-7; cdr3_aa: CASSYSTPGEQYF